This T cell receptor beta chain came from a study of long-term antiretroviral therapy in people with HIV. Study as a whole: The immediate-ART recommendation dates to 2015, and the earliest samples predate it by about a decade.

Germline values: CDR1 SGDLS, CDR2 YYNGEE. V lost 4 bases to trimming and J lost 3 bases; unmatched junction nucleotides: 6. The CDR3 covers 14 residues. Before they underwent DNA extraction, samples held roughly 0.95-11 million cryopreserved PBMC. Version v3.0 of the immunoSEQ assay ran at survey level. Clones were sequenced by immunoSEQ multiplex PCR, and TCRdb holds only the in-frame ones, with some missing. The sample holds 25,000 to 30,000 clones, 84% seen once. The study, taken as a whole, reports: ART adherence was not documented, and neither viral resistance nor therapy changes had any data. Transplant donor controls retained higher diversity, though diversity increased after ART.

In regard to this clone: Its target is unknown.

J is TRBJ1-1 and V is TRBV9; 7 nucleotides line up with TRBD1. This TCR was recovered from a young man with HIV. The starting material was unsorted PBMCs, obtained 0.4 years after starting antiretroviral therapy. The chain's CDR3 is CASSPPQGHTEAFF. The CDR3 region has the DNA TGTGCCAGCAGCCCGCCACAGGGGCACACTGAAGCTTTCTTT.